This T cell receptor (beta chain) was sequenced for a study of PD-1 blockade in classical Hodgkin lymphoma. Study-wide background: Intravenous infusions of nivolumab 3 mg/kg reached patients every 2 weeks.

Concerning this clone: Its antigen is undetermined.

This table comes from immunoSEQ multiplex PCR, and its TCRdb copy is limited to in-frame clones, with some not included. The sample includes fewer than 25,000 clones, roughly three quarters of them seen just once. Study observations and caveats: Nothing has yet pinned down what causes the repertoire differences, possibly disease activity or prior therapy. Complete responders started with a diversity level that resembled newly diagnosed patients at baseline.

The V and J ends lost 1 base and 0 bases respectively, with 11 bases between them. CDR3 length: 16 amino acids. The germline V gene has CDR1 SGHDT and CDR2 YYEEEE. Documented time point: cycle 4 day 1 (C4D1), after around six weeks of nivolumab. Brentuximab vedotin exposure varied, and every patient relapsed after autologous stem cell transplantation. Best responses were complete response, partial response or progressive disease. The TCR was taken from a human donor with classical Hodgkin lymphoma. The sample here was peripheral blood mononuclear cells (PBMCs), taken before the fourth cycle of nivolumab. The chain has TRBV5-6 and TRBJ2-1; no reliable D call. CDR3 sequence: CASSLRGVSSYNEQFF. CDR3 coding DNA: TGTGCCAGCAGCTTGAGAGGAGTGAGCTCCTACAATGAGCAGTTCTTC.